What follows describes a single T cell receptor (beta chain). Its target is not known. Profiled with immunoSEQ multiplex PCR; TCRdb holds only in-frame clones, not every one. The sample lists 110,000 to 150,000 clones; 70% to 90% were seen once. Trimming removed 0 bases from V and 9 bases from J, with 10 bases in between. CDR3 length: 14 residues. Germline V gives CDR1 SGDLS, CDR2 YYNGEE. These data are taken from a study of T cell responses to AZD1222 COVID-19 vaccine. Notes on the study in general: Unmutated variant regions reportedly attract nearly half of all spike-specific TCRs.

The sequence came from an adult in good health. Sequences were derived from peripheral blood, sampled on day 0 of AZD1222 vaccination. The chain recombines TRBV9 with TRBJ1-6; D ambiguous. CDR3 DNA: TGTGCCAGCAGCGTAGACCAACAGCCTTCACCCCTCCACTTT. The encoded protein is CASSVDQQPSPLHF. Supplemented by reference TRBV9 and TRBJ1-6, the full variable domain reads DSGVTQTPKHLITATGQRVTLRCSPRSGDLSVYWYQQSLDQGLQFLIQYYNGEERAKGNILERFSAQQFPDLHSELNLSSLELGDSALYFCASSVDQQPSPLHFGNGTRLTVT.